Below, 16 T cell receptor beta chains from the same sample are listed, as sequenced in a study of blood T cell repertoires in COVID-19. Sequenced by immunoSEQ multiplex PCR; TCRdb stores in-frame clones only, minus some. The sample carries about 190,000 clones, about 86% recorded once. Sequenced material: peripheral blood. The receptors derive from a woman aged 65 to 85 with COVID-19, enrolled during active disease.

With respect to this clone: Distinct nucleotide sequences in the sample also encode this CDR3. This chain uses TRBV3-1 (or the pseudogene TRBV3-2) with TRBJ1-2; a weak D match, TRBD1 (5 bases). This CDR3 has 14 amino acids. V lost 3 bases and J 0 bases, leaving 8 bases between the germline ends. Germline loops: CDR1 LGHDT, CDR2 YNNKEL (reference sequence). CDR3 in DNA: TGTGCCAGCAGCCAGGGGCCCACTAACTATGGCTACACCTTC. It specifies CASSQGPTNYGYTF.

The rearrangement links TRBV29-1 to TRBJ2-1, with D perhaps TRBD1 (7 bases). Germline CDR1 and CDR2: SQVTM and ANQGSEA. The CDR3 has 15 residues. Trimming cost V 6 bases and J 3 bases, with 18 bases left between them. The CDR3 sequence is CSVEIQGTDYNEQFF. The CDR3 DNA reads as TGCAGCGTCGAAATACAGGGGACTGACTACAATGAGCAGTTCTTC.

This chain uses TRBV20-1 with TRBJ1-6; the D gene is possibly TRBD1 (6 bases). CDR1 and CDR2 (germline): DFQATT, SNEGSKA (reference sequence). The CDR3 contains 13 residues. Trimming removed 3 bases at V and 8 bases at J, with 11 bases between. In nucleotides, the CDR3 is TGCAGTGCTAGTTTCGCAGGGGATTCACCCCTCCACTTT. Residues: CSASFAGDSPLHF.

The chain combines TRBV6-2 or TRBV6-3 with TRBJ1-6, with 10 bases fitting TRBD1. Germline V gene lookup returns CDR1 MNHEY and CDR2 SVGEGT. There are 15 residues in the CDR3. Trimming cost V 5 bases and J 10 bases; bases outside gene matches: 8. CDR3 DNA sequence: TGTGCCAGCAGTAACGACAGGGGGCGCGGATCACCCCTCCACTTT. As protein: CASSNDRGRGSPLHF.

V gene TRBV2 combines with J gene TRBJ2-2; weak D call: TRBD2 (6 bases). The germline V gene encodes CDR1 SNHLY and CDR2 FYNNEI. V dropped 8 bases and J dropped 6 bases, with 10 bases sitting between them. The CDR3 has 12 amino acids. CDR3 in amino acids: CASGVAAGELFF. The CDR3, as DNA: TGTGCCAGCGGGGTAGCGGCCGGGGAGCTGTTTTTT.

The rearrangement uses TRBV4-3 and TRBJ1-2; TRBD1 is a possible D gene (5 bases). Deletions cut 1 base from V and 1 base from J, with 16 bases between. The CDR3 consists of 17 residues. Germline V gene lookup returns CDR1 LGHNA and CDR2 YSLEER. CDR3 coding DNA: TGCGCCAGCAGCCAAGTCGGGGGTACTAACGTTAACTATGGCTACACCTTC. Protein: CASSQVGGTNVNYGYTF.

CDR3 bases: TGTGCCAGCAGTGGGACAGTAAATCAGCCCCAGCATTTT. As protein: CASSGTVNQPQHF. The chain carries TRBV12-3 or TRBV12-4 and TRBJ1-5, with 7 positions matching TRBD1. J gave up 4 bases and V 5 bases, and 2 bases lay outside the gene matches. This CDR3 has 13 amino acids.

Here the CDR3 DNA reads TGCGCCAGCAGCCAAGACTCCCTCACAACCACTGAAGCTTTCTTT. Translated, it gives CASSQDSLTTTEAFF. V usage is TRBV4-3 and J usage is TRBJ1-1, with D uncertain. The CDR3 is 15 amino acids. CDR1 and CDR2 from the germline V gene are LGHNA and YSLEER. Trimming stripped 0 bases from V and 4 bases from J, with 12 bases between.

The chain employs TRBV11-3 and TRBJ2-3; D is uncertain. CDR1 SGHNT and CDR2 YENEEA come from the germline V gene. V was pared by 1 base and J by 2 bases, with 7 bases between. The CDR3 contains 14 residues. This chain's CDR3 is CASSLGSFTDTQYF. The CDR3 nucleotides read TGTGCCAGCAGCTTAGGTAGCTTCACAGATACGCAGTATTTT.

CDR3: CASSLGLAANQETQYF. DNA for the CDR3: TGTGCCAGCAGCCTAGGACTAGCGGCCAACCAAGAGACCCAGTACTTC. The chain couples TRBV5-6 to TRBJ2-5, with 10 bases lining up with TRBD2. The CDR3 length is 16 residues. V was clipped by 4 bases and J by 0 bases; unmatched bases: 6. Germline CDR1 and CDR2: SGHDT and YYEEEE.

J is TRBJ2-7 and V is TRBV3-1 (or the pseudogene TRBV3-2), with D uncertain. Trimming shortened V by 1 base and J by 3 bases, and 4 bases separated the two germline ends. CDR1 and CDR2 from the germline V gene are LGHDT and YNNKEL (reference sequence). The CDR3 runs to 12 residues. CDR3 coding DNA: TGTGCCAGCAGCCAAGTCGGCTACGAGCAGTACTTC. As protein: CASSQVGYEQYF.

This chain connects TRBV18 to TRBJ1-1, with TRBD1 identical over 7 bases. This CDR3 has 14 residues. Germline CDR1 is KGHSH and CDR2 is LQKENI. After removal of 2 bases from V and 0 bases from J, the junction contained 0 bases not matched to a gene. The CDR3 coding sequence is TGTGCCAGCTCACCAAGGGGGCTGAACACTGAAGCTTTCTTT. Translation gives CASSPRGLNTEAFF.

The chain employs TRBV11-2 and TRBJ2-3; TRBD1 aligns across 10 bases. The CDR3 loop spans 15 amino acids. V shed 1 base and J 4 bases; nucleotides not matched to a gene: 2. Per germline, CDR1 SGHAT and CDR2 FQNNGV. The CDR3, as DNA: TGTGCCAGCAGCTTAGTGGGGACAGGGGCAGATACGCAGTATTTT. Amino acid sequence: CASSLVGTGADTQYF.

The J gene is TRBJ1-5, the V gene TRBV5-1; no definite D call. Germline CDR1 is SGHRS and CDR2 is YFSETQ. The CDR3 spans 13 residues. V was cut by 4 bases and J by 5 bases, with 10 bases left in between. This CDR3 is CASSPTHYQPQHF. Here the CDR3 DNA reads TGCGCCAGCAGCCCGACTCATTATCAGCCCCAGCATTTT.

The chain carries TRBV7-3 and TRBJ1-3; TRBD1 is a possible D gene (5 bases). Germline V gives CDR1 SGHTA, CDR2 FQGTGA. This CDR3 has 14 residues. V gave up 2 bases and J gave up 4 bases, with 9 bases separating them. CDR3 sequence: CASSLQGNGNTIYF. In nucleotides, the CDR3 is TGTGCCAGCAGCTTACAGGGTAACGGAAACACCATATATTTT. The full variable domain, rest sourced from reference TRBV7-3 and TRBJ1-3, is GAGVSQTPSNKVTEKGKYVELRCDPISGHTALYWYRQSLGQGPEFLIYFQGTGAADDSGLPNDRFFAVRPEGSVSTLKIQRTERGDSAVYLCASSLQGNGNTIYFGEGSWLTVV.

The chain combines TRBV18 with TRBJ1-4; D remains unclear. Germline V gives CDR1 KGHSH, CDR2 LQKENI. With 6 bases removed from V and 0 bases from J, the gap between germline ends came to 11 bases. This CDR3 region has 15 residues. In nucleotides, the CDR3 is TGTGCCAGCTCCCAAAAGCCTGCAACTAATGAAAAACTGTTTTTT. It translates to CASSQKPATNEKLFF.